The 6 T cell receptor beta chains below all came from one sample that was sequenced in a study of T cell responses to AZD1222 COVID-19 vaccine. The method was immunoSEQ multiplex PCR; TCRdb's version includes in-frame clones alone and lacks a portion of them. The data hold more than 80,000 clones, with 88% observed a single time. Sequenced material: peripheral blood, taken on day 0 of AZD1222 vaccination. The receptor set was obtained from an adult in good health.

The chain carries TRBV7-9 and TRBJ2-2; possibly TRBD2 for D (6 bases). Germline CDR1 SEHNR, CDR2 FQNEAQ (reference sequence). V shed 0 bases and J shed 7 bases, with 15 bases lying between them. CDR3 length: 16 amino acids. The CDR3: CASSLAITGVNGELFF. The CDR3 region has the DNA TGTGCCAGCAGCTTAGCCATAACGGGAGTGAACGGGGAGCTGTTTTTT.

The V call is TRBV14, the J call TRBJ1-2; D ambiguous. V lost 0 bases to trimming and J lost 4 bases, with 12 bases between them. In germline, CDR1 is SGHDN, CDR2 FVKESK. The CDR3 covers 15 residues. CDR3 sequence (DNA): TGTGCCAGCAGCCAAGAAAGAGACATCAGCTATGGCTACACCTTC. Translating gives CASSQERDISYGYTF.

V is TRBV27 and J is TRBJ2-1; D perhaps matches TRBD2 (6 bases). V shed 7 bases and J shed 6 bases, with 19 bases lying between them. Germline V lookup: CDR1 MNHEY, CDR2 SMNVEV (reference sequence). This CDR3 is built from 15 residues. For the CDR3, the DNA is TGTGCCAGCACCCCGGTAGGGAGGACCTCCAATGAGCAGTTCTTC. Its translation: CASTPVGRTSNEQFF.

The chain joins TRBV2 to TRBJ1-1, with D possibly being TRBD1 (6 bases). The CDR3 has 13 residues. V lost 7 bases and J 1 base, leaving 10 bases between the germline ends. Germline CDR1 reads SNHLY; CDR2 reads FYNNEI. The CDR3 region is CASKLDRNTEAFF. The CDR3 DNA reads TGTGCCAGCAAACTGGACAGGAACACTGAAGCTTTCTTT. Looking up the rest from reference TRBV2 and TRBJ1-1 gives the full variable domain: EPEVTQTPSHQVTQMGQEVILRCVPISNHLYFYWYRQILGQKVEFLVSFYNNEISEKSEIFDDQFSVERPDGSNFTLKIRSTKLEDSAMYFCASKLDRNTEAFFGQGTRLTVV.

The CDR3 loop reads CASSQVQGGSSGNTIYF. The CDR3 DNA reads as TGTGCCAGCAGCCAAGTACAGGGCGGGAGCTCTGGAAACACCATATATTTT. This chain uses TRBV3-1 (or the pseudogene TRBV3-2) with TRBJ1-3; D possibly corresponds to TRBD1 (6 bases). Between the trimmed V and J ends, which lost 1 base and 0 bases, there was a span of 13 bases. Per germline, CDR1 LGHDT and CDR2 YNNKEL (reference sequence). The CDR3 totals 17 residues.

A word on this clone: At one boundary the junction diverges from the germline segment, which might be a read error. The rearrangement uses TRBV11-1 and TRBJ2-5; D not certain. CDR3 length: 14 residues. Germline values: CDR1 SGHAT, CDR2 FQDESV (reference sequence). The CDR3 here is CASSLQKYQEAQYF. The DNA of the CDR3 is TGTGCCAGCAGCCTACAAAAGTACCAAGAGGCCCAGTACTTC.